This T cell receptor beta chain derives from a study of cytotoxic CD8 clonotypes in ibrutinib-treated CLL. Study-level background: Patient counts were 11 relapsed/refractory, roughly 15 treatment-naive and roughly 18 IGHV unmutated. Samples showed on average about 260,000 productive templates and 80,000 to 100,000 productive rearrangements.

For TCR beta libraries, roughly 2.2 micrograms of genomic DNA were obtained from cryopreserved PBMCs. Measured with immunoSEQ multiplex PCR; TCRdb has only the in-frame clones, and not every one. The sample includes approximately 57,000 clones, approximately 52% seen only once; the top ten take roughly 22%. The study, taken as a whole, reports: Public clonotypes were seen rarely and were contracted or stable on treatment.

This clone showed up just a few times. What it recognizes is unknown. J gave up 0 bases and V 3 bases, and 2 bases lay outside the gene matches. The CDR3 extends over 14 amino acids. Germline CDR1 and CDR2: SQVTM and ANQGSEA. Here the sequenced sample was PBMCs, taken after 24 months of ibrutinib treatment. The rearrangement joins TRBV29-1 to TRBJ2-1, with 7 nucleotides matching TRBD2. This TCR derives from a human donor with chronic lymphocytic leukemia. CDR3 amino acids: CSVEGGSSYNEQFF. For the CDR3, the DNA is TGCAGCGTTGAGGGCGGGAGCTCCTACAATGAGCAGTTCTTC.